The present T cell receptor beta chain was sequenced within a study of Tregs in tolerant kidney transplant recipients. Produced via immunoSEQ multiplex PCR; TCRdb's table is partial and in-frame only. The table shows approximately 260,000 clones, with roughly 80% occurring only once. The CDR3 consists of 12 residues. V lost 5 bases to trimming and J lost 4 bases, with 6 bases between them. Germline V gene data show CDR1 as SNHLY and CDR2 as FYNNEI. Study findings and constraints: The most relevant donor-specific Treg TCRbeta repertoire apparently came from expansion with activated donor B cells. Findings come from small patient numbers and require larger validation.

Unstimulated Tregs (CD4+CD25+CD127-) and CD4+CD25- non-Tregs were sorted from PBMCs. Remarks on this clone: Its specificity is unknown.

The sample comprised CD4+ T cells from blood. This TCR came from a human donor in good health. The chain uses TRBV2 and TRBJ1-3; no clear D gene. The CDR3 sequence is CASSREGNTIYF. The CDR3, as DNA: TGTGCCAGCAGTCGCGAGGGAAACACCATATATTTT.